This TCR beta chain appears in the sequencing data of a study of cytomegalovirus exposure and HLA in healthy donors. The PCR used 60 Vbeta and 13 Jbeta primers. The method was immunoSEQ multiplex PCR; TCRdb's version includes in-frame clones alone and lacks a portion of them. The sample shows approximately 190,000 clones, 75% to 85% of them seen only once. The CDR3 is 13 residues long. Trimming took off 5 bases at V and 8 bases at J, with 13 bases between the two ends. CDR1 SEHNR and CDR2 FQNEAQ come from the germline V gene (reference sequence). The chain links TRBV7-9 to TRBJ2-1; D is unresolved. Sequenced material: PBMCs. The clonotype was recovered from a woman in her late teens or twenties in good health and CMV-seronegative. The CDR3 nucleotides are TGTGCCAGCAGCCCAGTCCGACGGGATGAGCAGTTCTTC. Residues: CASSPVRRDEQFF. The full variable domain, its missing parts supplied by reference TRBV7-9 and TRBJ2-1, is DTGVSQNPRHKITKRGQNVTFRCDPISEHNRLYWYRQTLGQGPEFLTYFQNEAQLEKSRLLSDRFSAERPKGSFSTLEIQRTEQGDSAMYLCASSPVRRDEQFFGPGTRLTVL.